The 28 T cell receptor beta chains below all came from one sample that was sequenced in a study of CD8+ T cells in alopecia areata. It was cDNA, reverse transcribed from extracted RNA, that served as the sequencing template. Sequencing used immunoSEQ multiplex PCR; TCRdb keeps in-frame clones, though not all of them. The sample includes about 180,000 clones, around 50% of them seen just once. Here the sequenced sample was CD4+ T cells sorted from blood, taken at week 0. The receptors derive from a human donor with alopecia areata.

The rearrangement joins TRBV6-5 to TRBJ1-5; 8 bases align to TRBD1. The germline V gene encodes CDR1 MNHEY and CDR2 SVGAGI. CDR3 length: 14 amino acids. J was trimmed by 2 bases and V by 7 bases; bases with no gene match: 4. DNA of the CDR3: TGTGCCAGCACCCTGGGACAGGGCAATCAGCCCCAGCATTTT. Protein: CASTLGQGNQPQHF.

The V and J genes are TRBV7-9 and TRBJ2-1, with D possibly being TRBD1 (6 bases). Trimming cost V 5 bases and J 0 bases, with 23 bases left between them. The V gene's germline CDR1 is SEHNR and CDR2 FQNEAQ (reference sequence). The length of the CDR3 is 19 residues. The DNA of the CDR3 is TGTGCCAGCAGCCCAGGGGTGAATCAGGTGATTAGCTCCTACAATGAGCAGTTCTTC. It yields the protein CASSPGVNQVISSYNEQFF.

The V gene is TRBV6-6, the J gene TRBJ1-2; 8 bases are a match to TRBD1. V trimming: 0 bases; J trimming: 12 bases; junction bases outside the gene matches: 9. The CDR3 has 14 residues. The germline gives CDR1 MNHNY, CDR2 SVGAGI (reference sequence). CDR3 region: CASSYSKGQGVDTF. The DNA of the CDR3 is TGTGCCAGCAGTTACTCTAAAGGACAGGGAGTCGACACCTTC.

The chain carries TRBV6-5 and TRBJ2-6, with D unresolved. Germline CDR1 reads MNHEY; CDR2 reads SVGAGI. Trimming took off 2 bases at V and 1 base at J, with 6 bases between the two ends. The CDR3 is 15 amino acids. The CDR3 DNA reads as TGTGCCAGCAGTTACAGCTGGTCTGGGGCCAACGTCCTGACTTTC. Translation: CASSYSWSGANVLTF.

This clone was seen more than once but under ten times. V gene TRBV7-9 combines with J gene TRBJ1-1; possibly TRBD1 for D (5 bases). Trimming removed 5 bases at V and 5 bases at J, with 9 bases between. This CDR3 contains 12 residues. In germline, CDR1 is SEHNR, CDR2 FQNEAQ (reference sequence). The CDR3 protein is CASSPGGTEAFF. CDR3 nucleotides: TGTGCCAGCAGCCCGGGGGGTACTGAAGCTTTCTTT.

The rearrangement joins TRBV9 to TRBJ1-6; no firm D call. Trimming cost V 3 bases and J 2 bases, with 9 bases left between them. The CDR3 is made up of 15 amino acids. Per the germline V gene, CDR1 is SGDLS and CDR2 is YYNGEE. In nucleotides, the CDR3 is TGTGCCAGCAGCGGAGGGAGGACCTATAATTCACCCCTCCACTTT. It codes for CASSGGRTYNSPLHF.

The rearrangement links TRBV29-1 to TRBJ1-1, with TRBD1 as a possible D gene (5 bases). Germline loops: CDR1 SQVTM, CDR2 ANQGSEA. Trimming took 7 bases from V and 1 from J, leaving 16 bases between them. The CDR3 covers 14 residues. The CDR3 bases are TGCAGCGGCCGTCGGGGGGGTACGAACACTGAAGCTTTCTTT. This codes for CSGRRGGTNTEAFF. The whole variable domain, remainder taken from reference TRBV29-1 and TRBJ1-1, is SAVISQKPSRDICQRGTSLTIQCQVDSQVTMMFWYRQQPGQSLTLIATANQGSEATYESGFVIDKFPISRPNLTFSTLTVSNMSPEDSSIYLCSGRRGGTNTEAFFGQGTRLTVV.

The rearrangement links TRBV30 to TRBJ1-2, with 7 bases that match TRBD1. V shed 1 base, J shed 1 base, and the junction held 6 bases outside the gene matches. The CDR3 consists of 15 residues. CDR1 is GTSNPN, CDR2 SVGIG, per germline (reference sequence). The CDR3 DNA reads as TGTGCCTGGAGTGAGGGGGCAGCCCTTAACTATGGCTACACCTTC. The encoded protein is CAWSEGAALNYGYTF. The whole variable domain, filled in from reference TRBV30 and TRBJ1-2, reads SQTIHQWPATLVQPVGSPLSLECTVEGTSNPNLYWYRQAAGRGLQLLFYSVGIGQISSEVPQNLSASRPQDRQFILSSKKLLLSDSGFYLCAWSEGAALNYGYTFGSGTRLTVV.

The CDR3 is CSAGTGIRSEAFF. The CDR3 DNA is TGCAGCGCGGGGACAGGGATTCGATCTGAAGCTTTCTTT. The V and J genes are TRBV29-1 and TRBJ1-1, with TRBD1 matching over 9 bases. Per the germline V gene, CDR1 is SQVTM and CDR2 is ANQGSEA. V was pared by 7 bases and J by 6 bases, with 9 bases of the junction left unmatched. This CDR3 is built from 13 residues.

The table lists this clone with a few counts. The gene calls are TRBV25-1 and TRBJ2-5, with TRBD1 as a possible D gene (7 bases). Trimming took off 4 bases at V and 7 bases at J, with 13 bases between the two ends. Germline V gene lookup returns CDR1 MGHDK and CDR2 SYGVNS. The CDR3 extends over 13 amino acids. The CDR3 nucleotides are TGTGCCAGCAGTGTGCCAGGGGGGTTGACCCAGTACTTC. Its protein is CASSVPGGLTQYF.

In regard to this clone: An end of the junction differs from the germline gene, which may be a read error. Other DNA sequences in the sample encode the same CDR3. J is TRBJ1-1 and V is TRBV7-9; D is possibly TRBD1 (6 bases). CDR3 length: 14 residues. CDR1 and CDR2 (germline): SEHNR, FQNEAQ (reference sequence). The CDR3 DNA follows: TGTGCCAGCAGTTTAGGACAGATGAACACTGAAGCTTTCTTT. Translating it yields CASSLGQMNTEAFF.

J is TRBJ1-1 and V is TRBV7-8; tentative D call: TRBD1 (5 bases). Trimming stripped 3 bases from V and 3 bases from J, with 8 bases between. CDR1 SGHVS and CDR2 FQNEAQ come from the germline V gene. The CDR3 loop spans 13 amino acids. In DNA form, the CDR3 reads TGTGCCAGCAGCTTCGGCAGGGACACTGAAGCTTTCTTT. Protein sequence: CASSFGRDTEAFF.

V and J are TRBV9 and TRBJ2-3; weak D call: TRBD2 (5 bases). Trimming stripped 4 bases from V and 5 bases from J, with 8 bases between. Germline V gene sequence: CDR1 SGDLS, CDR2 YYNGEE. This CDR3 has 12 amino acids. CDR3 residues: CASSREGDTQYF. CDR3 DNA sequence: TGTGCCAGCAGCCGCGAGGGAGATACGCAGTATTTT. The full variable domain, completed using reference TRBV9 and TRBJ2-3, is DSGVTQTPKHLITATGQRVTLRCSPRSGDLSVYWYQQSLDQGLQFLIQYYNGEERAKGNILERFSAQQFPDLHSELNLSSLELGDSALYFCASSREGDTQYFGPGTRLTVL.

The chain is built from TRBV2 and TRBJ2-5; possibly TRBD1 or TRBD2 for D (5 bases each). The CDR3 runs to 14 residues. Per the germline V gene, CDR1 is SNHLY and CDR2 is FYNNEI. V dropped 7 bases and J dropped 7 bases, with 19 bases sitting between them. CDR3 nucleotides: TGTGCCAGCACTAACTCAGGGAGTTGGGGGACCCAGTACTTC. Its translation: CASTNSGSWGTQYF.

There are a few counts of this clone. V usage is TRBV6-1 and J usage is TRBJ2-5; no reliable D call. The CDR3 sequence is 10 residues long. V lost 7 bases to trimming and J lost 5 bases, with 5 bases between them. From germline, CDR1 is MNHNS and CDR2 SASEGT. The CDR3 here is CASILETQYF. CDR3 DNA: TGTGCCAGCATCCTTGAGACCCAGTACTTC.

The chain couples TRBV6-5 to TRBJ2-5; D is uncertain. The CDR3 covers 15 residues. V was cut by 8 bases and J by 5 bases, with 21 bases left in between. CDR1 is MNHEY and CDR2 is SVGAGI in the germline V gene. CDR3 sequence reads: CASRLAAPIRETQYF. CDR3 DNA: TGTGCCAGCCGTCTGGCGGCCCCCATCCGGGAGACCCAGTACTTC.

This chain connects TRBV7-3 to TRBJ2-2; tentative D call: TRBD2 (5 bases). Looked up from germline, CDR1 is SGHTA and CDR2 is FQGTGA. This CDR3 contains 15 residues. The germline V and J ends were trimmed by 1 base and 2 bases, with 8 bases remaining between them. The CDR3 nucleotides read TGTGCCAGCAGCTTAAGCCCGGGAAACACCGGGGAGCTGTTTTTT. Translated: CASSLSPGNTGELFF.

The J gene is TRBJ1-4, the V gene TRBV6-5, with 8 bases aligning to TRBD1. CDR1 is MNHEY and CDR2 is SVGAGI in the germline V gene. The ends lost 5 bases at V and 7 bases at J; junction bases unmatched: 6. The CDR3 runs 14 residues. CDR3 nucleotide sequence: TGTGCCAGCAGTCTCGACAGGGGCCGTGAAAAACTGTTTTTT. Encoded protein: CASSLDRGREKLFF.

The V call is TRBV25-1, the J call TRBJ2-2; D not certain. Germline-derived CDR1 and CDR2 are MGHDK and SYGVNS. There are 13 residues in the CDR3. Trimming took off 4 bases at V and 3 bases at J, with 6 bases between the two ends. CDR3 DNA: TGTGCCAGCAGTGTAGGTTACACCGGGGAGCTGTTTTTT. Amino acids: CASSVGYTGELFF.

In this sample, this clone turned up once. The rearrangement uses TRBV4-2 and TRBJ2-3; D not resolved. This CDR3 is built from 17 residues. V gave up 5 bases and J gave up 1 base, with 19 bases separating them. Germline V lookup: CDR1 LGHNA, CDR2 YNFKEQ. The CDR3 sequence: CASSEARSSFGTDTQYF. CDR3 in DNA: TGTGCCAGCAGCGAAGCCCGCTCCAGCTTTGGCACAGATACGCAGTATTTT.

The chain employs TRBV9 and TRBJ1-6; D not certain. Trimming took 4 bases from V and 8 from J, leaving 10 bases between them. The CDR3 is made up of 13 amino acids. Germline lookup yields CDR1 SGDLS and CDR2 YYNGEE. The CDR3 sequence is CASSSRTDSPLHF. The CDR3 DNA reads as TGTGCCAGCAGCTCACGGACGGATTCACCCCTCCACTTT.

The chain is built from TRBV5-1 and TRBJ2-5, with D unresolved. The CDR3 has 12 amino acids. Trimming removed 3 bases from V and 1 base from J, with 4 bases in between. Germline loops: CDR1 SGHRS, CDR2 YFSETQ. For the CDR3, the DNA is TGCGCCAGCAGCTCGCTCCAAGAGACCCAGTACTTC. As protein: CASSSLQETQYF.

The chain links TRBV19 to TRBJ1-5, with TRBD1 as a possible D gene (6 bases). The CDR3 contains 13 residues. The V gene's germline CDR1 is LNHDA and CDR2 SQIVND (reference sequence). V lost 5 bases, J lost 4 bases, and 9 bases lay in between. The CDR3 loop is CASSFQGNQPQHF. The CDR3 DNA reads TGTGCCAGTAGTTTCCAGGGGAATCAGCCCCAGCATTTT.

The V and J genes are TRBV12-5 and TRBJ2-7; D remains unclear. Germline V gives CDR1 LGHNT, CDR2 FRNRAP. The CDR3 covers 11 residues. Trimming removed 2 bases at V and 4 bases at J, with 3 bases between. The CDR3 region is CASGLNYEQYF. DNA of the CDR3: TGTGCTAGTGGTTTGAATTACGAGCAGTACTTC.

This clone was observed a handful of times. The chain uses TRBV29-1 and TRBJ2-7; D remains ambiguous. There are 14 residues in the CDR3. Germline V CDR1 and CDR2: SQVTM, ANQGSEA. Trimming cost V 4 bases and J 4 bases, with 17 bases left between them. CDR3 nucleotide sequence: TGCAGCGTTGGATACAGAATATCCACTTACGAGCAGTACTTC. Translating it yields CSVGYRISTYEQYF.

This chain connects TRBV30 to TRBJ2-3; TRBD2 matches at 7 bases. The ends lost 0 bases at V and 2 bases at J; junction bases unmatched: 8. CDR1 and CDR2 from the germline V gene are GTSNPN and SVGIG (reference sequence). The CDR3 is 16 amino acids. The CDR3 is CAWSVAGQKITDTQYF. Here the CDR3 DNA reads TGTGCCTGGAGTGTAGCGGGGCAGAAAATCACAGATACGCAGTATTTT.

V is TRBV9 and J is TRBJ2-5; 11 bases are a match to TRBD2. V trimming: 0 bases; J trimming: 3 bases; junction bases outside the gene matches: 7. Germline V gene lookup returns CDR1 SGDLS and CDR2 YYNGEE. The CDR3 has 17 residues. The CDR3 coding sequence is TGTGCCAGCAGCGTAGGGGTGACTAGCGGGACCAAAGAGACCCAGTACTTC. Its protein product is CASSVGVTSGTKETQYF.

The chain joins TRBV30 to TRBJ1-6; possible D gene TRBD1, 5 bases. V was shortened by 0 bases and J by 9 bases, with 12 bases between the two germline ends. Looked up from germline, CDR1 is GTSNPN and CDR2 is SVGIG (reference sequence). This CDR3 has 14 residues. CDR3 sequence reads: CAWSVRGEGSPLHF. CDR3 nucleotides: TGTGCCTGGAGTGTCCGAGGGGAAGGTTCACCCCTCCACTTT.